The present entry profiles one TCR beta chain with its context. Its target is unknown. This entry comes from a study of CD8+ T cells in alopecia areata. Study summary: In an open-label trial, patients got 5 to 10 mg tofacitinib twice daily. Findings and limits, study-wide: Scalp data also include sequences from resident alphabeta T cells of normal skin.

The CDR3 sequence is 15 residues long. Trimming removed 5 bases at V and 1 base at J, with 18 bases between. Germline lookup yields CDR1 GTSNPN and CDR2 SVGIG (reference sequence). Extracted RNA was reverse transcribed, and the resulting cDNA served as sequencing template. Profiled with immunoSEQ multiplex PCR; TCRdb holds only in-frame clones, not every one. The sample lists some 150,000 clones, approximately 59% occurring once. Treatment reported: oral pan-JAK inhibitor, 5-10 mg twice daily. Alopecia areata patients gave lesional scalp punch biopsies and peripheral blood samples. J is TRBJ2-7 and V is TRBV30; either TRBD1 or TRBD2 may fit D (6 bases each). The receptor comes from a human donor with alopecia areata. This specimen consisted of CD4+ T cells sorted from blood, obtained at roughly week 58, from a patient treated with tofacitinib. In DNA, the CDR3 is TGTGCCTGGTCCCCAGAGGGGGGACCATCCTACGAGCAGTACTTC. This translates into CAWSPEGGPSYEQYF.